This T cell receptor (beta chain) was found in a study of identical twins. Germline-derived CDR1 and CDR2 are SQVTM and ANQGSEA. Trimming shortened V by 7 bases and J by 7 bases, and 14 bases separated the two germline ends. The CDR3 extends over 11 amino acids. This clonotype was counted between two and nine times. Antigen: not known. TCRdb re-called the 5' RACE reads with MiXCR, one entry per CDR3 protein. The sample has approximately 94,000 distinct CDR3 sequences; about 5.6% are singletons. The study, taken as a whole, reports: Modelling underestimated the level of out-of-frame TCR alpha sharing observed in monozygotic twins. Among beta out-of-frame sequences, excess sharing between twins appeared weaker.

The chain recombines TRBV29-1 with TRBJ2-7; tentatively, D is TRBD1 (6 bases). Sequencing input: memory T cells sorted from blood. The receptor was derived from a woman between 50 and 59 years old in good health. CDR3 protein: CSAAWGREQYV. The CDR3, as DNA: TGCAGCGCTGCGTGGGGGCGTGAGCAGTACGTC.